This is a list of T cell receptor beta chains from one sample in a study of cytomegalovirus exposure and HLA in healthy donors. Clones were sequenced by immunoSEQ multiplex PCR, and TCRdb holds only the in-frame ones, with some missing. The specimen's table records around 140,000 clones. The sample taken for sequencing was PBMCs. The receptors shown here come from a woman aged 45-65 years in good health and CMV-seronegative. The CDR3 runs from the conserved cysteine through the conserved F or W. D genes are given only for firm matches.

V gene	D gene	J gene	CDR3 DNA	CDR3 protein
TRBV4-2	TRBD2	TRBJ2-3	TGTGCCAGCAGCCAACTCCCCGGGGGGAGCACAGATACGCAGTATTTT	CASSQLPGGSTDTQYF
TRBV7-2	.	TRBJ1-1	TGTGCCAGCAGCTCCAGGGTCTCGGAAGCTTTCTTT	CASSSRVSEAFF
TRBV5-4	TRBD2	TRBJ2-1	TGTGCCAGCAGCGCCCCACTAGCGGGACCTTACAATGAGCAGTTCTTC	CASSAPLAGPYNEQFF
TRBV6-5	TRBD1	TRBJ1-5	TGTGCCAGCAGAGAACAGGGGGCCAGCAATCAGCCCCAGCATTTT	CASREQGASNQPQHF
TRBV7-6	TRBD1	TRBJ2-2	TGTGCCAGCAGCGTACCTACAGGGGGCAACACCGGGGAGCTGTTTTTT	CASSVPTGGNTGELFF
TRBV28	.	TRBJ1-5	TGTGCCAGCACCCTGGGGAGGCCCCTAGGAAATCAGCCCCAGCATTTT	CASTLGRPLGNQPQHF
TRBV6-1	.	TRBJ2-6	TGTGCCAGCAGAGAAAGGAAGACACCAGGTCGTTTCGGGGCCAACGTCCTGACTTTC	CASRERKTPGRFGANVLTF
TRBV28	TRBD1	TRBJ1-5	TGTGCCAGCAGACAGGGGATCACGAATCAGCCCCAGCATTTT	CASRQGITNQPQHF
TRBV7-8	.	TRBJ2-5	TGTGCCAGCAGCCTCAATCGGGGTTCCGAGACCCAGTACTTC	CASSLNRGSETQYF
TRBV7-2	.	TRBJ2-3	TGTGCCAGCACCTGGGCTGGGTCAGATACGCAGTATTTT	CASTWAGSDTQYF
TRBV5-1	TRBD1	TRBJ1-4	TGCGCCAGCAGCCCCGGGACAGGGATCGAAAAACTGTTTTTT	CASSPGTGIEKLFF
TRBV5-1	.	TRBJ1-1	TGCGCCAGCAGCTTGGGGGGTATCCGGGGTAGGGACACTGAAGCTTTCTTT	CASSLGGIRGRDTEAFF
TRBV28	TRBD2	TRBJ2-5	TGTGCCAGCACTACCATTGGGGACTACCAGGCCCAAGAGACCCAGTACTTC	CASTTIGDYQAQETQYF
TRBV7-9	TRBD1	TRBJ2-7	TGTGCCAGCAGCGCAGACGGGGGACAGGGAAAGACCTACGAGCAGTACTTC	CASSADGGQGKTYEQYF
TRBV19	.	TRBJ1-5	TGTGCCAGTAGTACCGACTGGGGGGTTCAGCCCCAGCATTTT	CASSTDWGVQPQHF
TRBV20-1	.	TRBJ2-7	TGCAGTGCCGGGGGCTCCTACGAGCAGTACTTC	CSAGGSYEQYF
TRBV2	TRBD1	TRBJ2-7	TGTGCCAGCAGTGTTAGACAGGGCAAGCAGTACTTC	CASSVRQGKQYF
TRBV7-2	.	TRBJ2-7	TGTGCCAGCAGCTTTGGGCGGGGCTCCTACGAGCAGTACTTC	CASSFGRGSYEQYF
TRBV5-4	.	TRBJ2-5	TGTGCCAGCAGCTGGGCAGTGGGTGGGGCGGAGACCCAGTACTTC	CASSWAVGGAETQYF
TRBV2	TRBD1	TRBJ2-5	TGTGCCAGCAGTGACAGGGGGCAAGAGACCCAGTACTTC	CASSDRGQETQYF
TRBV7-9	TRBD2	TRBJ2-4	TGTGCCAGCAGCTCGACGACTAGCGGGGGGGCCAAAAACATTCAGTACTTC	CASSSTTSGGAKNIQYF
TRBV5-1	.	TRBJ2-3	TGCGCCAGCAGCTTACAGGACACAGATACGCAGTATTTT	CASSLQDTDTQYF
TRBV6-5	TRBD2	TRBJ2-5	TGTGCCAGCAGTAAACGGGAGGGGTTGCTACGGGAGCAGTACTTC	CASSKREGLLREQYF
TRBV7-8	.	TRBJ2-7	TGTGCCAGCAGCCCTCTTGAGGTATTGGGGCGGGAGCAGTACTTC	CASSPLEVLGREQYF
TRBV5-1	TRBD1	TRBJ2-5	TGCGCCAGCAGCTTGGTGGGAGGAACCGCTTACAGGGGGCAAGAGACCCAGTACTTC	CASSLVGGTAYRGQETQYF
TRBV6-1	TRBD1	TRBJ2-5	TGTGCCAGCAGTCGGACAGGCGCTACTGGGGGAACCCAGTACTTC	CASSRTGATGGTQYF
TRBV7-3	TRBD1	TRBJ2-3	TGTGCCAGCAGCTTAACGACAGGGGGCACAGATACGCAGTATTTT	CASSLTTGGTDTQYF
TRBV19	.	TRBJ1-2	TGTGCCAGTAGCTATACCGTCCCTCCGGATGGCTACACCTTC	CASSYTVPPDGYTF
TRBV30	TRBD2	TRBJ2-4	TGTGCCTGGAGTGCACCTACCCCCGGGACTAGCGTAAACATTCAGTACTTC	CAWSAPTPGTSVNIQYF
TRBV4-2	TRBD2	TRBJ2-5	TGTGCCAGCAGCCAAGATCTGGATAGCGGGAGGGCAGGAGAGACCCAGTACTTC	CASSQDLDSGRAGETQYF
TRBV6-6	.	TRBJ1-1	TGTGCCAGCAGTACCAGACAGGATACAACTGAAGCTTTCTTT	CASSTRQDTTEAFF
TRBV7-2	TRBD2	TRBJ2-5	TGTGCCAGCAGCTTAGTACTAGCGGGAGGGAGGAGTCGGGAGACCCAGTACTTC	CASSLVLAGGRSRETQYF
TRBV7-2	.	TRBJ2-2	TGTGCCAGCAGCTCCCCGACCCGGGGGTCCGGGGAGCTGTTTTTT	CASSSPTRGSGELFF
TRBV30	.	TRBJ2-6	TGTGCCTGGTTACAGGGTGTGCAGTCCAACGTCCTGACTTTC	CAWLQGVQSNVLTF
TRBV6-5	.	TRBJ1-2	TGTGCCAGCAGTTACTCGACCGAGGACTATGGCTACACCTTC	CASSYSTEDYGYTF
TRBV28	.	TRBJ2-7	TGTGCCTGCAACACAGCCTACGAGCAGTACTTC	CACNTAYEQYF
TRBV28	.	TRBJ1-2	TGTGCCAGCAGTTTTATGATGGGGGCGAATGGCTACACCTTC	CASSFMMGANGYTF